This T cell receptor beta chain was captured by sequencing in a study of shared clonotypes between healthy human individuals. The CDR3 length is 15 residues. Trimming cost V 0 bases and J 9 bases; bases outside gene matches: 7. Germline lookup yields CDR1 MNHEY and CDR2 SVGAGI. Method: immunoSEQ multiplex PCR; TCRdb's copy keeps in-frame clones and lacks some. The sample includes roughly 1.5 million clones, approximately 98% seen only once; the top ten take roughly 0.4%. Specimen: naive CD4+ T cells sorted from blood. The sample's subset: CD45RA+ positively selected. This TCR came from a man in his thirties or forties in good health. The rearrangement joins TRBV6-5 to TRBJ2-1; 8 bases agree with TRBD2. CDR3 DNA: TGTGCCAGCAGTTACTCGATCGGGGGGGGAGGTGAGCAGTTCTTC. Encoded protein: CASSYSIGGGGEQFF.